One and the same sample provided the 8 T cell receptor beta chains below, sequenced in a study of shared T cell receptors in the human thymus. Sequencing was performed with immunoSEQ multiplex PCR; in TCRdb, only in-frame clones are kept and a portion is missing. The profile covers about 380,000 clones, with 85% to 95% appearing a single time and approximately 0.02% taken by the ten largest. Sequences were obtained from thymocytes. These receptor sequences come from a human donor.

The rearrangement joins TRBV29-1 to TRBJ1-1, with D possibly being TRBD1 (5 bases). This CDR3 comprises 18 residues. Germline CDR1 and CDR2: SQVTM and ANQGSEA. The V and J ends lost 5 bases and 1 base respectively, with 26 bases between them. In nucleotides, the CDR3 is TGCAGCGTTTCCCGAACCCCCTGGAAAGGACAAACGAACACTGAAGCTTTCTTT. It is translated as CSVSRTPWKGQTNTEAFF.

This clone was detected only once. The chain is built from TRBV5-1 and TRBJ2-7; TRBD1 aligns across 7 bases. The CDR3 loop spans 14 amino acids. V lost 1 base and J lost 3; bases outside the gene matches: 4. Germline CDR1 is SGHRS and CDR2 is YFSETQ. DNA of the CDR3: TGCGCCAGCAGCTTGAGAGGGGGCGACTACGAGCAGTACTTC. Translated: CASSLRGGDYEQYF.

The chain recombines TRBV28 with TRBJ1-4; the D gene is possibly TRBD1 (6 bases). The CDR3 runs 15 residues. Trimming shortened V by 5 bases and J by 8 bases, and 18 bases separated the two germline ends. Germline lookup yields CDR1 MDHEN and CDR2 SYDVKM. In nucleotides, the CDR3 is TGTGCCAGCAGTCCTGGGTTAACAGGGTTGGAAAAACTGTTTTTT. Translation: CASSPGLTGLEKLFF.

The CDR3 bases are TGTGCCAGCAGTGTGGATACAGGAGGCCGATTCTACGGGGAGCTGTTTTTT. It codes for CASSVDTGGRFYGELFF. V gene TRBV25-1 combines with J gene TRBJ2-2, with D perhaps matching TRBD1 or TRBD2 (5 bases each). The CDR3 has 17 residues. Germline V gene lookup returns CDR1 MGHDK and CDR2 SYGVNS. V gave up 4 bases and J gave up 7 bases, with 22 bases separating them.

The chain combines TRBV2 with TRBJ2-1; D uncertain. This CDR3 spans 16 amino acids. V was trimmed by 6 bases and J by 5 bases, leaving 20 bases between them. Germline CDR1 SNHLY, CDR2 FYNNEI. The CDR3 coding sequence is TGTGCCAGCAGCCGTAACGCCTCGCGAGGCCACAATGAGCAGTTCTTC. It encodes CASSRNASRGHNEQFF.

The chain recombines TRBV7-2 with TRBJ2-3, with D perhaps assigned TRBD1 or TRBD2 (5 bases each). This CDR3 is built from 15 residues. Germline values: CDR1 SGHTA, CDR2 FQGNSA. V was shortened by 5 bases and J by 2 bases, with 14 bases between the two germline ends. The CDR3 sequence is CASSLRWGYTDTQYF. The CDR3 DNA reads as TGTGCCAGCAGCCTCAGGTGGGGGTACACAGATACGCAGTATTTT.

The CDR3 reads CASSGDAETQYF. CDR3 in DNA: TGTGCCAGTTCGGGGGACGCAGAGACCCAGTACTTC. The V call is TRBV6-5, the J call TRBJ2-5; possible D gene TRBD2, 6 bases. Germline V gene sequence: CDR1 MNHEY, CDR2 SVGAGI. Trimming left V 9 bases short and J 4 bases short, with 12 bases between. The CDR3 length is 12 residues.

The chain is built from TRBV29-1 and TRBJ1-3; maybe TRBD1 (5 bases). The CDR3 is 13 residues long. Germline values: CDR1 SQVTM, CDR2 ANQGSEA. Trimming left V 7 bases short and J 0 bases short, with 10 bases between. CDR3 DNA sequence: TGCAGCGCCCCGGGGACCTCTGGAAACACCATATATTTT. It yields the protein CSAPGTSGNTIYF.